This T cell receptor beta chain was obtained from a study of CD8+ T cells in alopecia areata. The treatment was: oral pan-JAK inhibitor, 5-10 mg twice daily. The CDR3 is 12 residues long. Germline V lookup: CDR1 GTSNPN, CDR2 SVGIG (reference sequence). Between the trimmed V and J ends, which lost 2 bases and 2 bases, there was a span of 4 bases. The authors extracted RNA and reverse transcribed it into cDNA as the sequencing template. Libraries were prepared by immunoSEQ multiplex PCR; TCRdb keeps only in-frame clonotypes and omits some of them. The sample carries approximately 280,000 clones, 55% to 70% recorded once.

This TCR was sampled from a human donor with alopecia areata. V and J are TRBV30 and TRBJ1-5; no reliable D call. The input for sequencing was CD4+ T cells sorted from blood, taken at week 24, from a patient treated with tofacitinib. The CDR3 coding sequence is TGTGCCTGGAGTAATGGCAATCAGCCCCAGCATTTT. Its protein product is CAWSNGNQPQHF.